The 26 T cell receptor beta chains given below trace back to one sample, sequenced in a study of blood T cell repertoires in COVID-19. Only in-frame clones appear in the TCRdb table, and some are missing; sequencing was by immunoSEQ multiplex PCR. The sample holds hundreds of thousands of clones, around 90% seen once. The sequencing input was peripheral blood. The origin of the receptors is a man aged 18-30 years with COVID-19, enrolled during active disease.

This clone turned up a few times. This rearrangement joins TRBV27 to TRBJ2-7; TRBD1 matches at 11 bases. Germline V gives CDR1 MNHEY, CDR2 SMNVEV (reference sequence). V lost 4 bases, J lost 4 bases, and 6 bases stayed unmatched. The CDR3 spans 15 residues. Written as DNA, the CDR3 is TGTGCCAGCAGTTCCCGGACAGGGGGCCAGTACGAGCAGTACTTC. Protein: CASSSRTGGQYEQYF.

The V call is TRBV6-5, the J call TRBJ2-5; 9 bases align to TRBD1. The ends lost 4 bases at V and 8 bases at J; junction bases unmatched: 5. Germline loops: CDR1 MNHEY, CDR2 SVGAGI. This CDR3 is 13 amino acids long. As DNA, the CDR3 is TGTGCCAGCAGTTCTGGGACAGGGTCAACCCAGTACTTC. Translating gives CASSSGTGSTQYF.

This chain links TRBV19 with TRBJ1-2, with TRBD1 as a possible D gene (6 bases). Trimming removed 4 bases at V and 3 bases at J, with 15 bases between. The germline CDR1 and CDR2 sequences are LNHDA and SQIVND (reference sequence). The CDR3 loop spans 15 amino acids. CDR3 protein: CASSKVGTSYYGYTF. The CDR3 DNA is TGTGCCAGTAGTAAAGTGGGGACAAGCTACTATGGCTACACCTTC.

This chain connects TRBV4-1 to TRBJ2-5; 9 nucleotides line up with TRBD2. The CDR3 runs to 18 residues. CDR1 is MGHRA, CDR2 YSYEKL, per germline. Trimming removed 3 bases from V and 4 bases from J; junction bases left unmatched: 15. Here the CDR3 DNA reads TGCGCCAGCAGCCACACCCTTGCGGCGGGGGGGGCCCGAGAGACCCAGTACTTC. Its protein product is CASSHTLAAGGARETQYF.

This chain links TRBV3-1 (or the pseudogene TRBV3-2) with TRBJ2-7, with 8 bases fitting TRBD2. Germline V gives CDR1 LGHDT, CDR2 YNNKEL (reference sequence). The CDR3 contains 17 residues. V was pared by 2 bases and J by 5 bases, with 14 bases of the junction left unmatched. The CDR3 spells CASSQPLGREGRNEQYF. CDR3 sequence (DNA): TGTGCCAGCAGCCAACCCCTCGGACGGGAGGGCCGCAACGAGCAGTACTTC.

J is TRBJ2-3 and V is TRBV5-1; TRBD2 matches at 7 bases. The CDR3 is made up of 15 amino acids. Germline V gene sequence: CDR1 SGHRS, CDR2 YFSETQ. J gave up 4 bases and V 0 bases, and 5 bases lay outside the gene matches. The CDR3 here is CASSLASGRSDTQYF. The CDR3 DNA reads TGCGCCAGCAGCTTGGCCTCCGGGAGGTCAGATACGCAGTATTTT.

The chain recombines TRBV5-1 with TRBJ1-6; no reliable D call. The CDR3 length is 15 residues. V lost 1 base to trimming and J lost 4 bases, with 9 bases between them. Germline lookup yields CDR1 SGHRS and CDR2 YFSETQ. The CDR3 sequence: CASSLWAEYNSPLHF. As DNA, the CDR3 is TGCGCCAGCAGCTTGTGGGCAGAATATAATTCACCCCTCCACTTT. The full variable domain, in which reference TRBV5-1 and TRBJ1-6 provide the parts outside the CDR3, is KAGVTQTPRYLIKTRGQQVTLSCSPISGHRSVSWYQQTPGQGLQFLFEYFSETQRNKGNFPGRFSGRQFSNSRSEMNVSTLELGDSALYLCASSLWAEYNSPLHFGNGTRLTVT.

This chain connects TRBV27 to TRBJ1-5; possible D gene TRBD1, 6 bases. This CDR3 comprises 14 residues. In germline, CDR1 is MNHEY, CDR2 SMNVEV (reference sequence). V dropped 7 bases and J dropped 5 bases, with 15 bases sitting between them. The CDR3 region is CASNPIGGDQPQHF. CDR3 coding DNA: TGTGCCAGCAATCCAATAGGGGGTGATCAGCCCCAGCATTTT.

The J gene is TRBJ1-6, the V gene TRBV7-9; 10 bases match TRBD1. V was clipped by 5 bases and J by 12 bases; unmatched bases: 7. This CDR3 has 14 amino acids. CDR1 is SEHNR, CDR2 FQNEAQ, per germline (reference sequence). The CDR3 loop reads CASSLRDRGGPLHF. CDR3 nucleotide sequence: TGTGCCAGCAGCCTCAGGGACAGGGGAGGACCCCTCCACTTT.

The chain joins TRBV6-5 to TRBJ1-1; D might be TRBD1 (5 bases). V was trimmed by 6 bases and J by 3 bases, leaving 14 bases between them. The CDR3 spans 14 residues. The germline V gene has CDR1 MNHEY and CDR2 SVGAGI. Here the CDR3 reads CASRPTAGYTEAFF. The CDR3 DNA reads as TGTGCCAGCAGACCGACAGCCGGATACACTGAAGCTTTCTTT.

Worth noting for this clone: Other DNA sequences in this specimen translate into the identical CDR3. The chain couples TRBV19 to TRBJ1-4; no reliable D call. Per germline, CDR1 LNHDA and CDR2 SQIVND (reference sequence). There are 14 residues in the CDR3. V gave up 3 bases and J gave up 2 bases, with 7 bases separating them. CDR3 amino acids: CASSITGTNEKLFF. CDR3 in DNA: TGTGCCAGTAGTATCACGGGGACTAATGAAAAACTGTTTTTT.

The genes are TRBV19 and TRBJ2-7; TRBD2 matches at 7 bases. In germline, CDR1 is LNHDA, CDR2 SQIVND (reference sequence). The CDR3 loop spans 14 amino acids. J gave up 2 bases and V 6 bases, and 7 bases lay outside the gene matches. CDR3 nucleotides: TGTGCCAGTAGAACTCTAGCGGCTCCCTACGAGCAGTACTTC. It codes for CASRTLAAPYEQYF.

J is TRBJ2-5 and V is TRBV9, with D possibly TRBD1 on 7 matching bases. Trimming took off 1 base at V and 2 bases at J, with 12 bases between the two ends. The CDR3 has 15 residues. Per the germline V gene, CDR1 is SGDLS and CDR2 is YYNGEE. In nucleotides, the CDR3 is TGTGCCAGCAGCGTACTACAGGGGAGGCAAGAGACCCAGTACTTC. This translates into CASSVLQGRQETQYF. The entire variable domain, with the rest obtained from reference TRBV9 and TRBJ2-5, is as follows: DSGVTQTPKHLITATGQRVTLRCSPRSGDLSVYWYQQSLDQGLQFLIQYYNGEERAKGNILERFSAQQFPDLHSELNLSSLELGDSALYFCASSVLQGRQETQYFGPGTRLLVL.

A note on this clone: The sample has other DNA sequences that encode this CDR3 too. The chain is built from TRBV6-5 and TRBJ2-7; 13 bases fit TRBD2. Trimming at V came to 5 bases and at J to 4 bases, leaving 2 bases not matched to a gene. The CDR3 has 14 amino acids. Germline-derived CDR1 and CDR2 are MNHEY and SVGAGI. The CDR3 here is CASSRTSGSYEQYF. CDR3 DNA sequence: TGTGCCAGCAGTCGGACTAGCGGGAGTTACGAGCAGTACTTC.

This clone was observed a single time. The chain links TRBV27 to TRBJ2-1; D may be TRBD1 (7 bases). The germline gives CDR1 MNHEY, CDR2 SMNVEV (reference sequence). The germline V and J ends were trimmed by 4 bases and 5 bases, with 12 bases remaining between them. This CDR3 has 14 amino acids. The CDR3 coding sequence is TGTGCCAGCAGTTATCCAGGGGGGAACAATGAGCAGTTCTTC. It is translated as CASSYPGGNNEQFF.

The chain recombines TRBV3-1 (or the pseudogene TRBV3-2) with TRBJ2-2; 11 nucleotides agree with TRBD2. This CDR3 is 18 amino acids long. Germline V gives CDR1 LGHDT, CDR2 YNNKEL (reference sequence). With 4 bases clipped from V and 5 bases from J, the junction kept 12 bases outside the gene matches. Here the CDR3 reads CASSPTHSGGAGTGELFF. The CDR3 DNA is TGTGCCAGCAGCCCCACCCATAGCGGGGGGGCCGGGACCGGGGAGCTGTTTTTT.

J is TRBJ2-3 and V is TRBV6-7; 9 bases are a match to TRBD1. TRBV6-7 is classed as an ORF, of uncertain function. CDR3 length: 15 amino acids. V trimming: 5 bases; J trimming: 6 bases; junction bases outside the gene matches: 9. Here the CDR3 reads CASSATGTGIDTQYF. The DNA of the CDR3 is TGTGCCAGCAGTGCAACCGGGACAGGGATCGATACGCAGTATTTT.

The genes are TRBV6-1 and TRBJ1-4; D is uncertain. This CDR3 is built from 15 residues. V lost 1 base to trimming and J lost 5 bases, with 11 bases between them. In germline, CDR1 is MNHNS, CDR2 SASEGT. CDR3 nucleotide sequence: TGTGCCAGCAGTGAAGGAGGGCTCGTAAATGAAAAACTGTTTTTT. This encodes CASSEGGLVNEKLFF.

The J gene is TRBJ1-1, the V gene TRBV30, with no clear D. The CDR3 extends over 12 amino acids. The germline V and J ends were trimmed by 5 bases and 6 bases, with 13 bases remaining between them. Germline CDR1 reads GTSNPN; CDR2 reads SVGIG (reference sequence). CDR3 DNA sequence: TGTGCCTGGGACGGAGGTGGCCCTGAAGCTTTCTTT. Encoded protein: CAWDGGGPEAFF.

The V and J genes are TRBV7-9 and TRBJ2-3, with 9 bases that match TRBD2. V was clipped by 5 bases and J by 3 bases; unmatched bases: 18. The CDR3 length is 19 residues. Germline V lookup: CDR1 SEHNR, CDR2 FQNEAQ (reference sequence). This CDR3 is CASSRPGLAVTTMTDTQYF. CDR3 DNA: TGTGCCAGCAGCCGGCCGGGACTAGCTGTTACGACCATGACAGATACGCAGTATTTT.

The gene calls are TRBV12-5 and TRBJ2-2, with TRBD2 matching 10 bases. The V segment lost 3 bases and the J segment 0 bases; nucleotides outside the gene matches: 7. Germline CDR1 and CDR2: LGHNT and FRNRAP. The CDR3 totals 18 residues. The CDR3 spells CASGFLAGGPANTGELFF. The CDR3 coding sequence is TGTGCTAGTGGTTTTTTAGCGGGGGGCCCTGCGAACACCGGGGAGCTGTTTTTT.

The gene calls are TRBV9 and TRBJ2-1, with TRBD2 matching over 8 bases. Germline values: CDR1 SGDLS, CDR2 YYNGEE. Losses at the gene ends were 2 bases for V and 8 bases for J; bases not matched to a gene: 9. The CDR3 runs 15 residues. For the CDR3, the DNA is TGTGCCAGCAGCGTCGGGACTAGTGTTGATGATGAGCAGTTCTTC. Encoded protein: CASSVGTSVDDEQFF.

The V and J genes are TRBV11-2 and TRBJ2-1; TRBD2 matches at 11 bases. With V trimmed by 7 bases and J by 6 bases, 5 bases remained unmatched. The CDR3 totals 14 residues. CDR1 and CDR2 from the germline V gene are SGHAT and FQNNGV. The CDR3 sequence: CASIISGGGNEQFF. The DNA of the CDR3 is TGTGCCAGCATAATTAGCGGGGGGGGCAATGAGCAGTTCTTC.

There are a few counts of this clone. CDR3 in DNA: TGTGCCAGTAGTACACGGGACAGGGGGCTAGGGGGCACTGAAGCTTTCTTT. Its translation is CASSTRDRGLGGTEAFF. V gene TRBV19 combines with J gene TRBJ1-1; 12 positions agree with TRBD1. The CDR3 is 17 residues long. J gave up 4 bases and V 4 bases, and 10 bases lay outside the gene matches. Germline V gene sequence: CDR1 LNHDA, CDR2 SQIVND (reference sequence).

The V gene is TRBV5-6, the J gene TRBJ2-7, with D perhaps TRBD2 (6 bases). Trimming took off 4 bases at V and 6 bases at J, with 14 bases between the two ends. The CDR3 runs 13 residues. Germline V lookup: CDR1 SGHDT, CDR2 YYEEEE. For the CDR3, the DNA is TGTGCCAGCAGCCTAAGGGGAGGCCCCGAGCAGTACTTC. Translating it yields CASSLRGGPEQYF.

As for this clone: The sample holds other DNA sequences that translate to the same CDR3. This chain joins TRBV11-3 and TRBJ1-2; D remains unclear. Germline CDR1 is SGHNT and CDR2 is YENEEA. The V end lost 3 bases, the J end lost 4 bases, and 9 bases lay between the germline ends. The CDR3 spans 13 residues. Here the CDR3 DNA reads TGTGCCAGCAGCTTTCCCGGAGGCTATGGCTACACCTTC. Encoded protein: CASSFPGGYGYTF.